This T cell receptor beta chain was captured in a study of T cell responses to AZD1222 COVID-19 vaccine. Across the whole study: Second-dose recipients at about 4 or about 12 weeks were treated as one pooled group. Regarding the study as a whole: Spike-wide vaccine-associated CD4 TCRs dominated at 160-218 and 743-854. At baseline, just a handful of AZD1222 recipients tested seropositive.

Germline CDR1 SGHDT, CDR2 YYEEEE. CDR3 length: 16 amino acids. The J segment lost 9 bases and the V segment lost 0 bases, leaving 11 bases of the junction unmatched. Assay used: immunoSEQ multiplex PCR; TCRdb lists only in-frame clones, some missing. Of 95,000 to 150,000 clones in the sample, about 92% were seen once. On this clone itself: Its specificity is unknown.

This chain connects TRBV5-6 to TRBJ2-1; 8 bases are shared with TRBD1. The TCR comes from an adult in good health. Sequencing used peripheral blood, obtained on day 0 of AZD1222 vaccination. CDR3 DNA: TGTGCCAGCAGCTTGGAAGGTGACAGGGGTTTTGGTGAGCAGTTCTTC. Translated: CASSLEGDRGFGEQFF.